These T cell receptor beta chains were read from a single sample in a study of glioma-infiltrating T cells. TCRdb reprocessed the multiplex PCR reads with MiXCR, giving one entry per CDR3 protein. This table holds 100,000 to 150,000 distinct CDR3 sequences, roughly 25% found once. The sequenced sample was glioma tissue, nonneoplastic brain tissue, or PBMCs (not recorded which). These receptors originate from a human donor with low-grade glioma or glioblastoma, undergoing nonglioma brain surgery, or in good health (not recorded which). CDR3s include the opening cysteine and the closing phenylalanine or tryptophan. Each record gives: J gene, clone size, D gene, V gene, CDR3 protein, CDR3 DNA. D genes are given only for firm matches. Expanded clones get a size class; other rows say once, few or many, or leave the size out.

J: TRBJ2-3
size: NA
D: NA
V: TRBV6-1
CDR3: CASSSGADTVADTRYF
DNA: TGTGCCAGCAGCTCCGGGGCAGATACCGTCGCAGATACGCGGTATTTT

J: TRBJ2-3
size: NA
D: NA
V: TRBV5-4
CDR3: CASSPTLAASTDTQYF
DNA: TGTGCCAGCAGCCCGACCCTAGCAGCTAGCACAGATACGCAGTATTTT

J: TRBJ2-7
size: many
D: NA
V: TRBV7-8
CDR3: CASSLAGGAYEQYF
DNA: TGTGCCAGCAGCTTAGCGGGGGGAGCTTACGAGCAGTACTTC

J: TRBJ1-2
size: NA
D: TRBD1
V: TRBV4-1
CDR3: CASSQLYRDRGFGYTF
DNA: TGCGCCAGCAGCCAACTCTACCGGGACAGGGGATTTGGCTACACCTTC

J: TRBJ1-1
size: many
D: NA
V: TRBV15
CDR3: CATSRTAWSLGSTEAFF
DNA: TGTGCCACCAGCCGGACGGCTTGGTCTTTGGGAAGCACTGAAGCTTTCTTT

J: TRBJ1-1
size: few
D: TRBD1
V: TRBV30
CDR3: CAWSGQGFTEAFF
DNA: TGTGCCTGGAGCGGACAGGGTTTCACTGAAGCTTTCTTT

J: TRBJ1-1
size: NA
D: NA
V: TRBV6-1
CDR3: CASGAPGTHTEAFF
DNA: TGTGCAAGCGGGGCCCCCGGGACACACACTGAAGCTTTCTTT

J: TRBJ1-2
size: few
D: NA
V: TRBV5-4
CDR3: CASSSDVNYGYTF
DNA: TGTGCCAGCAGCTCGGACGTAAACTATGGCTACACCTTC

J: TRBJ2-1
size: many
D: NA
V: TRBV7-2
CDR3: CASSLDSGMYNEQFF
DNA: TGTGCCAGCAGCCTAGACTCGGGGATGTACAATGAGCAGTTCTTC

J: TRBJ1-1
size: NA
D: NA
V: TRBV7-9
CDR3: CASSSSLMNTEAFF
DNA: TGTGCCAGCAGCTCCAGCCTCATGAACACTGAAGCTTTCTTT

J: TRBJ1-2
size: NA
D: TRBD1
V: TRBV30
CDR3: CARDRRGLGYTF
DNA: TGTGCCCGCGACCGCAGGGGGCTGGGCTACACCTTC

J: TRBJ2-3
size: NA
D: TRBD2
V: TRBV9
CDR3: CASSASTSGSPSDTQYF
DNA: TGTGCCAGCAGCGCCAGTACTAGCGGGAGTCCGTCAGATACGCAGTATTTT

J: TRBJ2-7
size: many
D: NA
V: TRBV24-1
CDR3: CATSDLQGYEQYF
DNA: TGTGCCACCAGTGATTTGCAGGGCTACGAGCAGTACTTC

J: TRBJ1-5
size: NA
D: NA
V: TRBV9
CDR3: CASRVDGGDNQPQHF
DNA: TGTGCCAGCAGGGTAGATGGGGGGGACAATCAGCCCCAGCATTTT

J: TRBJ2-1
size: many
D: TRBD1
V: TRBV7-2
CDR3: CASSYGTGVSYEQFF
DNA: TGTGCCAGCAGCTATGGGACAGGGGTTAGTTATGAGCAGTTCTTC

J: TRBJ2-5
size: many
D: TRBD1
V: TRBV7-3
CDR3: CASSLTGQGQETQYF
DNA: TGTGCCAGCAGCTTAACGGGACAGGGGCAAGAGACCCAGTACTTC